The 8 T cell receptor beta chains in this list originate from one sample, sequenced in a study of blood T cell repertoires in COVID-19. The table came from immunoSEQ multiplex PCR; TCRdb's copy has only in-frame clones and leaves some out. Of 150,000 to 200,000 clones in the sample, approximately 87% were seen once. The specimen was PBMCs or T cells enriched from blood (not recorded which). These receptors were obtained from a woman between 50 and 59 years old who had recovered from COVID-19.

The chain employs TRBV25-1 and TRBJ1-6; a weak D match, TRBD1 (5 bases). CDR1 and CDR2 (germline): MGHDK, SYGVNS. Trimming pared 3 bases from V and 7 bases from J, leaving 10 bases between. CDR3 length equals 14 residues. CDR3: CASSERQLNSPLHF. The CDR3, as DNA: TGTGCCAGCAGTGAGAGACAGTTGAATTCACCCCTCCACTTT.

This rearrangement joins TRBV9 to TRBJ1-4; D unresolved. Trimming stripped 2 bases from V and 4 bases from J, with 6 bases between. CDR3 size: 13 residues. The germline CDR1 and CDR2 sequences are SGDLS and YYNGEE. The CDR3 DNA follows: TGTGCCAGCAGCGTTAGATATAATGAAAAACTGTTTTTT. Protein sequence: CASSVRYNEKLFF.

The chain recombines TRBV7-9 with TRBJ1-2; no definite D call. Per the germline V gene, CDR1 is SEHNR and CDR2 is FQNEAQ (reference sequence). Trimming removed 5 bases at V and 4 bases at J, with 20 bases between. This CDR3 comprises 16 residues. CDR3 amino acids: CASSIRGLRLTYGYTF. The CDR3 nucleotides are TGTGCCAGCAGCATCCGTGGACTCAGGCTGACCTATGGCTACACCTTC.

The chain has TRBV15 and TRBJ1-1; D might be TRBD1 (5 bases). Germline V gives CDR1 LNHNV, CDR2 YYDKDF (reference sequence). V lost 8 bases to trimming and J lost 0 bases, with 13 bases between them. The CDR3 contains 14 residues. The CDR3: CATVPGLLNTEAFF. The CDR3 DNA follows: TGTGCCACCGTGCCGGGACTTTTGAACACTGAAGCTTTCTTT.

This clone showed up just once. The rearrangement links TRBV5-5 to TRBJ2-3; TRBD2 aligns across 8 bases. Germline assignment: CDR1 SGHKS and CDR2 YYEKEE (reference sequence). This CDR3 region has 18 residues. Trimming removed 4 bases from V and 3 bases from J; junction bases left unmatched: 16. This CDR3 is CASSQRGVSGIRTDTQYF. CDR3 in DNA: TGTGCCAGCAGCCAGCGAGGAGTTAGCGGGATACGGACAGATACGCAGTATTTT.

This clone was detected a few times. The gene calls are TRBV2 and TRBJ1-2; no reliable D call. V gave up 7 bases and J gave up 0 bases, with 12 bases separating them. This CDR3 spans 14 amino acids. Per the germline V gene, CDR1 is SNHLY and CDR2 is FYNNEI. The CDR3 region has the DNA TGTGCCAGCACCAGAGCACTAGCTAACTATGGCTACACCTTC. Translated, it gives CASTRALANYGYTF. The complete variable domain, with remaining parts taken from reference TRBV2 and TRBJ1-2, reads EPEVTQTPSHQVTQMGQEVILRCVPISNHLYFYWYRQILGQKVEFLVSFYNNEISEKSEIFDDQFSVERPDGSNFTLKIRSTKLEDSAMYFCASTRALANYGYTFGSGTRLTVV.

The CDR3 bases are TGTGCCAGCAGCTTTAGTGTCGGGGGCACTGAAGCTTTCTTT. Translating gives CASSFSVGGTEAFF. The genes are TRBV7-2 and TRBJ1-1; tentative D call: TRBD1 (5 bases). Per germline, CDR1 SGHTA and CDR2 FQGNSA. The germline V and J ends were trimmed by 3 bases and 4 bases, with 12 bases remaining between them. The CDR3 is 14 residues long. The full variable domain, rest sourced from reference TRBV7-2 and TRBJ1-1, is GAGVSQSPSNKVTEKGKDVELRCDPISGHTALYWYRQSLGQGLEFLIYFQGNSAPDKSGLPSDRFSAERTGGSVSTLTIQRTQQEDSAVYLCASSFSVGGTEAFFGQGTRLTVV.

This chain uses TRBV10-2 with TRBJ2-5, with 8 bases aligning to TRBD2. V trimming: 0 bases; J trimming: 3 bases; junction bases outside the gene matches: 12. Germline V gene sequence: CDR1 WSHSY, CDR2 SAAADI. The CDR3 loop spans 18 amino acids. CDR3: CASSESYRLAGAKETQYF. As DNA, the CDR3 is TGCGCCAGCAGTGAGTCCTACCGCCTAGCGGGTGCTAAAGAGACCCAGTACTTC.